The next 13 T cell receptor beta chains were all read from a single sample in a study of cytotoxic CD8 clonotypes in ibrutinib-treated CLL (dated by TCRdb to the early 2020s). Library preparation employed the immunoSEQ multiplex PCR assay. Held by TCRdb, this immuneACCESS table contains in-frame sequences only and omits some clones. Under half of the omission traces to an unresolved V gene where checked; the cause of the rest is unknown. The sample table contains some 65,000 clones; only one count was recorded for approximately 57% of them. The ten largest make up 14% to 15% of the sample. According to the study, the label for this sample's time point signals: approximately 11 months on ibrutinib. The source material was PBMCs, sampled after 12 months of ibrutinib treatment. The receptors derive from a human donor with chronic lymphocytic leukemia.

This chain uses TRBV12-1 with TRBJ2-3; the table's D call, TRBD2, has no DNA check behind it. TRBV12-1 is recorded as a pseudogene. The length of the CDR3 is 16 residues. In DNA, the CDR3 is TGTGCCAGCAGCTCCCACCGCAGCGGGGGCACAGATACGCAGTATTTT. Translation gives CASSSHRSGGTDTQYF.

This clone was detected a few times. This sequence joins TRBV28 and TRBJ1-4; D gene uncertain. Germline CDR1 reads MDHEN; CDR2 reads SYDVKM. This CDR3 has 14 residues. The ends were cut back, 9 bases at V and 3 bases at J, with 14 bases in the middle. This CDR3 reads CASLAGLANEKLFF. In DNA, the CDR3 is TGTGCCAGTTTAGCGGGGTTGGCTAATGAAAAACTGTTTTTT.

This clone has just a few counts. The rearrangement uses TRBV7-8 and TRBJ2-7, with a weak D call TRBD2 (6 bases). The germline V gene encodes CDR1 SGHVS and CDR2 FQNEAQ. V lost 4 bases and J 2 bases, leaving 12 bases between the germline ends. The CDR3 is made up of 14 amino acids. CDR3 region: CASSSLALAYEQYF. Here the CDR3 DNA reads TGTGCCAGCAGCTCCCTAGCGTTAGCCTACGAGCAGTACTTC.

The chain recombines TRBV29-1 with TRBJ2-2; D is unresolved. The CDR3 covers 15 residues. Per the germline V gene, CDR1 is SQVTM and CDR2 is ANQGSEA. Deletions cut 6 bases from V and 0 bases from J, with 14 bases between. The CDR3 nucleotides read TGCAGCGTGCGCACCAGGAGCGCGAACACCGGGGAGCTGTTTTTT. Translation: CSVRTRSANTGELFF.

The J gene is TRBJ2-7, the V gene TRBV28; 8 bases are a match to TRBD1. Germline V gene data show CDR1 as MDHEN and CDR2 as SYDVKM. V gave up 5 bases and J gave up 7 bases; unmatched junction bases: 7. The CDR3 runs 13 residues. CDR3 residues: CASSLGQEKEQYF. The CDR3 DNA reads as TGTGCCAGCAGTCTGGGACAGGAGAAGGAGCAGTACTTC.

This chain joins TRBV7-2 and TRBJ2-2, with 8 bases aligning to TRBD2. Germline V lookup: CDR1 SGHTA, CDR2 FQGNSA. This CDR3 contains 15 residues. V gave up 2 bases and J gave up 5 bases; unmatched junction bases: 4. CDR3 nucleotide sequence: TGTGCCAGCAGCTTATTTTCTAGCGGGACCGGGGAGCTGTTTTTT. It specifies CASSLFSSGTGELFF. Filled out from reference TRBV7-2 and TRBJ2-2, the complete variable domain reads GAGVSQSPSNKVTEKGKDVELRCDPISGHTALYWYRQSLGQGLEFLIYFQGNSAPDKSGLPSDRFSAERTGGSVSTLTIQRTQQEDSAVYLCASSLFSSGTGELFFGEGSRLTVL.

This clone was seen a single time. The chain carries TRBV15 and TRBJ2-7; D gene ambiguous. From germline, CDR1 is LNHNV and CDR2 YYDKDF (reference sequence). This CDR3 has 13 amino acids. V lost 0 bases, J lost 4 bases, and 7 bases lay in between. The CDR3 is CATSRDMFYEQYV. CDR3 in DNA: TGTGCCACCAGCAGAGATATGTTTTACGAGCAGTACGTC.

This chain links TRBV18 with TRBJ2-6; no clear D. The germline V and J ends were trimmed by 2 bases and 0 bases, with 14 bases remaining between them. The CDR3 has 18 residues. Looked up from germline, CDR1 is KGHSH and CDR2 is LQKENI. The CDR3 DNA sequence: TGTGCCAGCTCACCAAGACGGTCAGAGTTCTCTGGGGCCAACGTCCTGACTTTC. Translation: CASSPRRSEFSGANVLTF.

V and J are TRBV7-2 and TRBJ1-4, with D unresolved. The CDR3 is 14 residues long. In germline, CDR1 is SGHTA, CDR2 FQGNSA. The ends were cut back, 1 base at V and 7 bases at J, with 10 bases in the middle. The CDR3 nucleotides are TGTGCCAGCAGCTTAGGTCCGGGAGGTGAAAAACTGTTTTTT. Translating gives CASSLGPGGEKLFF.

The V call is TRBV7-2, the J call TRBJ1-1; unclear D gene. V dropped 6 bases and J dropped 4 bases, with 12 bases sitting between them. Germline V lookup: CDR1 SGHTA, CDR2 FQGNSA. The CDR3 covers 13 residues. DNA for the CDR3: TGTGCCAGCAGTCCTATCATAGGCACTGAAGCTTTCTTT. This codes for CASSPIIGTEAFF. Full variable domain (rest looked up from reference TRBV7-2 and TRBJ1-1): GAGVSQSPSNKVTEKGKDVELRCDPISGHTALYWYRQSLGQGLEFLIYFQGNSAPDKSGLPSDRFSAERTGGSVSTLTIQRTQQEDSAVYLCASSPIIGTEAFFGQGTRLTVV.

This clone occurred a few times. The chain has TRBV19 and TRBJ1-4, with 9 bases identical to TRBD1. CDR1 is LNHDA, CDR2 SQIVND, per germline (reference sequence). The CDR3 consists of 15 residues. After removal of 2 bases from V and 5 bases from J, the junction contained 3 bases not matched to a gene. This CDR3 reads CASSITGQGNEKLFF. CDR3 DNA: TGTGCCAGTAGTATAACGGGACAGGGCAATGAAAAACTGTTTTTT. Drawing the rest from reference TRBV19 and TRBJ1-4, the complete variable domain is DGGITQSPKYLFRKEGQNVTLSCEQNLNHDAMYWYRQDPGQGLRLIYYSQIVNDFQKGDIAEGYSVSREKKESFPLTVTSAQKNPTAFYLCASSITGQGNEKLFFGSGTQLSVL.

This chain links TRBV7-7 with TRBJ2-3, with D perhaps matching TRBD1 (5 bases). Germline CDR1 and CDR2: SSHAT and FNYEAQ (reference sequence). This CDR3 is 13 amino acids long. Trimming removed 4 bases at V and 4 bases at J, with 9 bases between. CDR3 in amino acids: CASSSRVSDTQYF. As DNA, the CDR3 is TGTGCCAGCAGCTCCAGGGTCTCAGATACGCAGTATTTT.

The chain is built from TRBV2 and TRBJ2-1, with 11 positions matching TRBD2. The CDR3 is 17 residues long. Germline V gives CDR1 SNHLY, CDR2 FYNNEI. Unmatched junction bases numbered 9, after V lost 7 bases and J lost 1 base. CDR3 protein: CASKRPSGGRSYNEQFF. The CDR3 nucleotides read TGTGCCAGCAAGCGGCCTAGCGGGGGGCGATCCTACAATGAGCAGTTCTTC.